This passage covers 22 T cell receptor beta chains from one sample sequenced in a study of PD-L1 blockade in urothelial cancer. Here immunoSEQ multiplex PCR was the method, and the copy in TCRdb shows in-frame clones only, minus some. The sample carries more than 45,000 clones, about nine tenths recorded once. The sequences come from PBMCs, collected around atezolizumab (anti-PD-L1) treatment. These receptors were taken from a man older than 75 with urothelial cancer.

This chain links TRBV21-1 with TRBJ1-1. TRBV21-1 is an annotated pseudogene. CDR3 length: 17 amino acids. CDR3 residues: CASSKGGRLALNTEAFF. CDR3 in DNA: TGTGCCAGCAGCAAAGGAGGCAGATTAGCTCTGAACACTGAAGCTTTCTTT.

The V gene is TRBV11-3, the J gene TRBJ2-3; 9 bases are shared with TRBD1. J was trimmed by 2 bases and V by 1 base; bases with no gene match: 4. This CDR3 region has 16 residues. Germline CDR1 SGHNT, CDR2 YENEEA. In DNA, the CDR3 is TGTGCCAGCAGCTTAGCCCGGACAGGGGTCACAGATACGCAGTATTTT. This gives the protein CASSLARTGVTDTQYF.

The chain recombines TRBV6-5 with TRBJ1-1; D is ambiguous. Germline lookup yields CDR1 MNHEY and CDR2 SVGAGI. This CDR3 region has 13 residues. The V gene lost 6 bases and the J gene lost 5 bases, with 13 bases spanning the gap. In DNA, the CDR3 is TGTGCCAGCAGACAGTTATCCGAAACTGAAGCTTTCTTT. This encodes CASRQLSETEAFF.

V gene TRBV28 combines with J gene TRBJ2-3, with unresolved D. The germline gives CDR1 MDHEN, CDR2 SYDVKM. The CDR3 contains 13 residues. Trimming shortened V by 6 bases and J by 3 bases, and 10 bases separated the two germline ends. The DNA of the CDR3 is TGTGCCAGCAGGCCCACAGAGACAGATACGCAGTATTTT. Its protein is CASRPTETDTQYF.

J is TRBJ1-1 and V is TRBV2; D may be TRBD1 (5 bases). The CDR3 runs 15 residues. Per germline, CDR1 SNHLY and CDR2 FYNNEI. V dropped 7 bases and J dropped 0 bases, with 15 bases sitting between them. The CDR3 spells CASKTGRTMNTEAFF. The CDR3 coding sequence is TGTGCCAGCAAAACAGGACGGACCATGAACACTGAAGCTTTCTTT.

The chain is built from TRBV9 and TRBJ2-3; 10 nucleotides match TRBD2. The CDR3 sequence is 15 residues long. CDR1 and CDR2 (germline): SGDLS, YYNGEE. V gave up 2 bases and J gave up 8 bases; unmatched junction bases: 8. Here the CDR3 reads CASSVKTSGWGTQYF. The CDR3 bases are TGTGCCAGCAGCGTTAAGACTAGCGGGTGGGGTACGCAGTATTTT.

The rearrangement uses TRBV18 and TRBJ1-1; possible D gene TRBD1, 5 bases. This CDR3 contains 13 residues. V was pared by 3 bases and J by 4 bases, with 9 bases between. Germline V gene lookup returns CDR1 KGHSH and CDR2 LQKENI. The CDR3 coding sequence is TGTGCCAGCTCACCGGACACAACCACTGAAGCTTTCTTT. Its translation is CASSPDTTTEAFF.

CDR3 loop: CSVESGTQYF. Written as DNA, the CDR3 is TGCAGCGTTGAATCGGGTACGCAGTATTTT. The chain employs TRBV29-1 and TRBJ2-3, with D uncertain. Trimming left V 2 bases short and J 8 bases short, with 5 bases between. Germline lookup yields CDR1 SQVTM and CDR2 ANQGSEA. This CDR3 is 10 amino acids long.

CDR3 sequence (DNA): TGCGCCAGCAGCCAAGGGGAGAGAGGGAGGAACACTGAAGCTTTCTTT. Its protein is CASSQGERGRNTEAFF. The chain has TRBV4-1 and TRBJ1-1; D gene uncertain. In germline, CDR1 is MGHRA, CDR2 YSYEKL. Trimming took off 1 base at V and 1 base at J, with 13 bases between the two ends. The length of the CDR3 is 16 residues.

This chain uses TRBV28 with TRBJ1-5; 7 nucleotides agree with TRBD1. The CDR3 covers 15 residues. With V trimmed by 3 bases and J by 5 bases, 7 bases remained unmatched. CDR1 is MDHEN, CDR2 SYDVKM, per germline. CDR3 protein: CASSLDRTTDQPQHF. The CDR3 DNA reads TGTGCCAGCAGTTTGGACAGGACGACAGATCAGCCCCAGCATTTT.

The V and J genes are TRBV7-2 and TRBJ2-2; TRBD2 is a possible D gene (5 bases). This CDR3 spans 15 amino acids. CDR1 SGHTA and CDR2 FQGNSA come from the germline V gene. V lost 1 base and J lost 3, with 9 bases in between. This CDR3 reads CASSLDGSYTGELFF. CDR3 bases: TGTGCCAGCAGCTTAGATGGGAGCTACACCGGGGAGCTGTTTTTT.

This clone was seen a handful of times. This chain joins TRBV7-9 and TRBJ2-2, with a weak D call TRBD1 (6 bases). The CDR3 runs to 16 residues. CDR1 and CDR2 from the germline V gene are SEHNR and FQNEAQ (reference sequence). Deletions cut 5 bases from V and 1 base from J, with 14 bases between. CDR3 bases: TGTGCCAGCAGCGTCGGACCGGGACAGAACACCGGGGAGCTGTTTTTT. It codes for CASSVGPGQNTGELFF.

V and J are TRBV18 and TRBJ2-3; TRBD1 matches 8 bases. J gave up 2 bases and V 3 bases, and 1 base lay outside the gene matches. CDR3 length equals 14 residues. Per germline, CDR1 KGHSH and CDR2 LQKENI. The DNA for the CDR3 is TGTGCCAGCTCACCGGGACAGGTCACAGATACGCAGTATTTT. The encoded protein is CASSPGQVTDTQYF. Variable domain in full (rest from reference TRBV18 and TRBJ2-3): NAGVMQNPRHLVRRRGQEARLRCSPMKGHSHVYWYRQLPEEGLKFMVYLQKENIIDESGMPKERFSAEFPKEGPSILRIQQVVRGDSAAYFCASSPGQVTDTQYFGPGTRLTVL.

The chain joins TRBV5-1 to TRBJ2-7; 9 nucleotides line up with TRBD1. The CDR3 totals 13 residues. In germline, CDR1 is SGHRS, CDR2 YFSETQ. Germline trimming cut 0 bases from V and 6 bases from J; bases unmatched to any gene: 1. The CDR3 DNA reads TGCGCCAGCAGCTTGGACAGGGGGCCCGAGCAGTACTTC. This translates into CASSLDRGPEQYF.

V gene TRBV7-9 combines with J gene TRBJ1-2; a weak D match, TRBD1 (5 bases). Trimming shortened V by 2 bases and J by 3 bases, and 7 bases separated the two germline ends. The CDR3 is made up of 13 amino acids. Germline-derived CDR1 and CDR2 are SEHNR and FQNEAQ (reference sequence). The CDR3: CASSLQGYYGYTF. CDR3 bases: TGTGCCAGCAGCTTACAGGGATACTATGGCTACACCTTC. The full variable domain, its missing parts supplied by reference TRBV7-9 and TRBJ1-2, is DTGVSQNPRHKITKRGQNVTFRCDPISEHNRLYWYRQTLGQGPEFLTYFQNEAQLEKSRLLSDRFSAERPKGSFSTLEIQRTEQGDSAMYLCASSLQGYYGYTFGSGTRLTVV.

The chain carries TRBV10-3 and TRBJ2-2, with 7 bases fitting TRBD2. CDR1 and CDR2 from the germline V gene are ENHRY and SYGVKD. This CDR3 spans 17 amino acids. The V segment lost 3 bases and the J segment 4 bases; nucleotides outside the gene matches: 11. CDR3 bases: TGTGCCATCAGTGACAGCGGGAAGGGCATCGGCACCGGGGAGCTGTTTTTT. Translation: CAISDSGKGIGTGELFF.

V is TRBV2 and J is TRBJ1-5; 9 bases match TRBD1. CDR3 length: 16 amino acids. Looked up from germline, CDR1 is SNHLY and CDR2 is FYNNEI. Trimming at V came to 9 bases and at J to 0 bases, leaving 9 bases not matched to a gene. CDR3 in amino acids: CASNGQGLRSNQPQHF. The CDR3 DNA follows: TGTGCCAGTAACGGACAGGGGCTCCGTAGCAATCAGCCCCAGCATTTT.

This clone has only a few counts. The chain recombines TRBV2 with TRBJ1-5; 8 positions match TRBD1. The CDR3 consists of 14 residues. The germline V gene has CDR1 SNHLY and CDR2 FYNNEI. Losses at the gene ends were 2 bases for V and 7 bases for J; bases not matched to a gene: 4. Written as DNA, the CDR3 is TGTGCCAGCAGTGAAACAGGGGGAGAACAGCCCCAGCATTTT. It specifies CASSETGGEQPQHF.

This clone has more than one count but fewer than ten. CDR3 loop: CASGPRGEGELFF. The CDR3 DNA reads as TGTGCTAGTGGTCCCCGGGGAGAGGGGGAGCTGTTTTTT. The chain recombines TRBV12-5 with TRBJ2-2, with D perhaps TRBD2 (5 bases). This CDR3 contains 13 residues. Germline lookup yields CDR1 LGHNT and CDR2 FRNRAP. Deletions cut 5 bases from V and 8 bases from J, with 12 bases between.

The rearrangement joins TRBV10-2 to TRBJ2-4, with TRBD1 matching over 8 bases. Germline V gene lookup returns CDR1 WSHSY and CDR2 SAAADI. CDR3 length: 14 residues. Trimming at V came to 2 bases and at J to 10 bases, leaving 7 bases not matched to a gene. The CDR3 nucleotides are TGCGCCAGCAGTGAGGGGTGGCAGGGGGCGATTCAGTACTTC. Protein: CASSEGWQGAIQYF.

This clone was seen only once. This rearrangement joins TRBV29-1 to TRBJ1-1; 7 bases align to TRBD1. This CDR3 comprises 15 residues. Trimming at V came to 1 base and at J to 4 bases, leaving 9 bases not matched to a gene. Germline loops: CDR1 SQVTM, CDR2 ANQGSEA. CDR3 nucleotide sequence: TGCAGCGTTGAAGCCCGAACGACAGGGCGCACTGAAGCTTTCTTT. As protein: CSVEARTTGRTEAFF.

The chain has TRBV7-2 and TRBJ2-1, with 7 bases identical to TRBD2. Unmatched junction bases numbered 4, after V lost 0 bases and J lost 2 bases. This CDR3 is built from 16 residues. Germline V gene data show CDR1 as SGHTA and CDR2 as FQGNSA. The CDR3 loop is CASSLAVAGTYNEQFF. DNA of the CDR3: TGTGCCAGCAGCTTAGCGGTAGCGGGCACCTACAATGAGCAGTTCTTC.